What follows describes a single T cell receptor beta chain. Its target is unknown. The table came from immunoSEQ multiplex PCR; TCRdb's copy has only in-frame clones and leaves some out. Among 90,000 to 120,000 clones listed, 75% to 90% were seen once. The entry originates in a study of T cell responses to AZD1222 COVID-19 vaccine. Study results and limitations: In the spike-specific TCR repertoire, nearly half reportedly target unmutated variant regions.

This clonotype was obtained from an adult in good health. The source material was peripheral blood, sampled on day 0 of AZD1222 vaccination.

CDR3 in DNA: TGTGCTAGTCTGGAGGGTGGGGGGACTGAAGCTTTCTTT. Translated, it gives CASLEGGGTEAFF. The rearrangement links TRBV12-5 to TRBJ1-1; tentatively, D is TRBD1 (5 bases). V lost 8 bases to trimming and J lost 5 bases, with 15 bases between them. Germline lookup yields CDR1 LGHNT and CDR2 FRNRAP. The CDR3 spans 13 residues.